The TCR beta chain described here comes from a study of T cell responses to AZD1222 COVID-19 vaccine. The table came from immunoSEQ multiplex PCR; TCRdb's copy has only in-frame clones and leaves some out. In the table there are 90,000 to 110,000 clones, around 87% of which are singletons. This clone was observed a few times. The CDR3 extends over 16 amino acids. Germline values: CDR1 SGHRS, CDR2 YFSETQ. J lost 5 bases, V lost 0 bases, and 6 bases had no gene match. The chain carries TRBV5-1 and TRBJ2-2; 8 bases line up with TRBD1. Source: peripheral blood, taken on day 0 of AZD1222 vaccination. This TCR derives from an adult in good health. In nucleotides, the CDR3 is TGCGCCAGCAGCTTGGGCCAGGGGGCGCATACCGGGGAGCTGTTTTTT. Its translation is CASSLGQGAHTGELFF. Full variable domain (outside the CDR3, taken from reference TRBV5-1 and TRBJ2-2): KAGVTQTPRYLIKTRGQQVTLSCSPISGHRSVSWYQQTPGQGLQFLFEYFSETQRNKGNFPGRFSGRQFSNSRSEMNVSTLELGDSALYLCASSLGQGAHTGELFFGEGSRLTVL.